This T cell receptor (beta chain) was captured by sequencing in a study of OX40 agonist ivuxolimab in advanced cancers. Study results and caveats: CD4+ and CD8+ blood T cells expanded clonally by week 6 at 0.1 to 3.0 mg/kg.

Assay: immunoSEQ multiplex PCR; the TCRdb copy retains only in-frame clones and omits some. Here the sample spans 80,000 to 100,000 clones, 85% to 95% being singletons. Autoimmune disease history or systemic immunosuppression excluded patients. Trimming cost V 3 bases and J 0 bases, with 8 bases left between them. The germline V gene encodes CDR1 SGHAT and CDR2 FQNNGV. CDR3 length: 14 amino acids. Regarding this clone: What it binds is not known.

This chain uses TRBV11-2 with TRBJ1-2; unclear D gene. The receptor was derived from an adult with an advanced solid tumor such as melanoma, head and neck, liver or kidney cancer. The source material was CD4+ or CD8+ T cells sorted from blood, sampled in a trial of the OX40 agonist ivuxolimab. The CDR3 bases are TGTGCCAGCAGCTTCGGACGGTCTAACTATGGCTACACCTTC. Protein: CASSFGRSNYGYTF.